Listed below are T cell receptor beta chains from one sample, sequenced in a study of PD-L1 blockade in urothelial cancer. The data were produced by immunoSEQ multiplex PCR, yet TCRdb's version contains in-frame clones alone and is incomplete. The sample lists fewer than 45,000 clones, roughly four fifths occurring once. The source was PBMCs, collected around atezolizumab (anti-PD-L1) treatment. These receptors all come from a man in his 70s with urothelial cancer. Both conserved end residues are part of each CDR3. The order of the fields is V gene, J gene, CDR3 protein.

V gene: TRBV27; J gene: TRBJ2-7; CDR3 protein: CASSLSPGGYSYEQYF
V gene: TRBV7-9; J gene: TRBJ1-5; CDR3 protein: CASSLETRGQPQHF
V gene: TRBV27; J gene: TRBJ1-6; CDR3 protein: CASSHDRGEGSPLHF
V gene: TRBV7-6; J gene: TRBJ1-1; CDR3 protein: CASSGGLGTEAFF
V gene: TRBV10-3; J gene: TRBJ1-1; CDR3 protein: CAISEGQGAEAFF
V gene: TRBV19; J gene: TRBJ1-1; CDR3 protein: CASFPGQGRPNTEAFF
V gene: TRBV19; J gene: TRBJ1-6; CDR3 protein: CASSIDRYNSPLHF
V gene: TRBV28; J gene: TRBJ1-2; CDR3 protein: CASSIPAGGYTF
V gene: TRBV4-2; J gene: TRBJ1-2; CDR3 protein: CASSQAGTREQNYGYTF
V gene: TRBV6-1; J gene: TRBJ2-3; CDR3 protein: CASSAWAGAQYF
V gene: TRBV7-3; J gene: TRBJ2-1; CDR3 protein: CASSLQSVSSYNEQFF
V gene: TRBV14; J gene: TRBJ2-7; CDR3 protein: CASRSGQGGEQYF
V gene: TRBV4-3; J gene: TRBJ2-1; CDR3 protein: CASSQDASGEYNEQFF
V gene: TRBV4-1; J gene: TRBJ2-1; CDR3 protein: CASSPDDSSVDEQFF
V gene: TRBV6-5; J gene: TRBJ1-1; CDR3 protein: CASSYSSQANTEAFF
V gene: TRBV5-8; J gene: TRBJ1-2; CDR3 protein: CASSLQGRGYTF
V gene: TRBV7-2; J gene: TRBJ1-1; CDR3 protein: CASSLPQRSSTAFF
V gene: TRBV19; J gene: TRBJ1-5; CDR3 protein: CASRSDRGQSSNQPQHF
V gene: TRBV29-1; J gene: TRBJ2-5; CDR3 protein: CGGGEGETQYF